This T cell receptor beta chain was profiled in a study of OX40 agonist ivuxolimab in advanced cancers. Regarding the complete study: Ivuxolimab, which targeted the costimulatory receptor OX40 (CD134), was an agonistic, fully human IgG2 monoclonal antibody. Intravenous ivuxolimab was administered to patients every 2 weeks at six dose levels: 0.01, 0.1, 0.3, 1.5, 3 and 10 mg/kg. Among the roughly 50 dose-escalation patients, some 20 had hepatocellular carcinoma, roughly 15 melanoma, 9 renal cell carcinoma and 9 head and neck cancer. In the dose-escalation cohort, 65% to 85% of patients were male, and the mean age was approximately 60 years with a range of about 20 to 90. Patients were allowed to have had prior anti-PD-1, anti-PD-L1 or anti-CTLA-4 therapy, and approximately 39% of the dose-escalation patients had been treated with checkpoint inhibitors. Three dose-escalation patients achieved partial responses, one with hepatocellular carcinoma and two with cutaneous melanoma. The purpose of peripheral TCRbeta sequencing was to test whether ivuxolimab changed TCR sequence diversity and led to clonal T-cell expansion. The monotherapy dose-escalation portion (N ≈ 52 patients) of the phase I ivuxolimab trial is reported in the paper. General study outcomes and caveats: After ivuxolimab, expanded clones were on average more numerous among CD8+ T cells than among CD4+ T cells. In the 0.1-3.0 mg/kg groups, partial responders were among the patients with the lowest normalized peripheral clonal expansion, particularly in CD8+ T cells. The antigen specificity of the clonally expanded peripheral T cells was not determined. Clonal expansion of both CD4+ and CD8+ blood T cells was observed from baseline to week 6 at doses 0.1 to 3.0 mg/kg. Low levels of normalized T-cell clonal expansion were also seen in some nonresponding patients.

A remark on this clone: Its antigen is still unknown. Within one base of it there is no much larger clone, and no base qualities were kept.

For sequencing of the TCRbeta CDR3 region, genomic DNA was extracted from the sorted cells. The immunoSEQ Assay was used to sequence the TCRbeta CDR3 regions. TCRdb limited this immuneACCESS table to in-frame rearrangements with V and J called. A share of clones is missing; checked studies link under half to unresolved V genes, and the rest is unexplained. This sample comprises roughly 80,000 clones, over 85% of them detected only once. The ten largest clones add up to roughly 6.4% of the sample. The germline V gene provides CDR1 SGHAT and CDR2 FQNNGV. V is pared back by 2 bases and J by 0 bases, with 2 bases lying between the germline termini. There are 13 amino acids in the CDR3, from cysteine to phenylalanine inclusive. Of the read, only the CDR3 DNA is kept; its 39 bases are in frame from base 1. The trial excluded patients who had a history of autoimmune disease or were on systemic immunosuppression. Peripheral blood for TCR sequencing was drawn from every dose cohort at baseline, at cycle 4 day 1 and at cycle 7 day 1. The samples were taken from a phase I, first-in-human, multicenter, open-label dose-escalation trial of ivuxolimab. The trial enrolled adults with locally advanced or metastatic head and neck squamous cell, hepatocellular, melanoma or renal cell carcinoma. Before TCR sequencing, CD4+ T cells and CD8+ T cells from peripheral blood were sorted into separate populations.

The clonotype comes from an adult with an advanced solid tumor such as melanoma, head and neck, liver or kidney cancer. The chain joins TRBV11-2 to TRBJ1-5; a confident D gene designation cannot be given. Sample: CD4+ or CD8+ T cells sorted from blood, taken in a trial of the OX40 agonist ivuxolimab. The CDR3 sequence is CASSLNSNQPQHF. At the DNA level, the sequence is TGTGCCAGCAGCTTAAATAGCAATCAGCCCCAGCATTTT.